This T cell receptor (beta chain) was profiled in a study of shared clonotypes between healthy human individuals (TCRdb year 2020). About the study as a whole: The cohort comprised two women and three men aged 18 to 49 years. Libraries were prepared and TCR repertoires were sequenced by different laboratories using diverse techniques, in order to increase sequencing depth and limit assay-specific biases. For each donor, CD4 naive and CD4 memory were each run on three plates, CD8 naive on two plates, and CD8 memory on one plate. Blood TCR repertoires of about five healthy adults were deeply sequenced to estimate repertoire size and the extent of clonotype sharing between individuals. Each donor's leukapheresis produced roughly between roughly 0.85 and 10 billion PBMCs. General study outcomes and caveats: Sampling was restricted to blood, and TCR repertoires in tissue are likely to differ from TCR repertoires in blood. Compared with non-shared clonotypes, the clonotypes found in all four sorted-subset donors had higher generation probabilities. Rarefaction of sorted-subset datasets indicated incomplete sequencing despite the large sequencing depth. When several donors were compared, the shared fraction of clonotypes was around 4.6% for naive CD4, about 4% for naive CD8, 2.3% for memory CD4, and roughly 0.4% for memory CD8. Pairwise subsampling led to the expectation that sequencing depth would affect the degree of clonotype sharing among donors. Estimated clonotype richness was generally larger for naive than for memory subsets. The small number of donors limited the genetic and exposure-history diversity represented.

The donors were healthy, HIV-negative adults who had no recently reported acute infections or vaccinations. Every donor was a Caucasian adult residing in Nashville, Tennessee, USA. CD4+ T cells were enriched through magnetic negative selection, after which naive cells were positively selected on CD45RA and the remaining negative fraction served as the memory subset. After blood collection by leukapheresis, PBMCs were isolated using Ficoll-Histopaque density gradient centrifugation and then cryopreserved in the vapor phase of liquid nitrogen. Purity and quantity of every magnetically sorted T cell population were checked by analytical flow cytometry. Genomic DNA was isolated from every sorted fraction and measured by UV absorbance on a Nanodrop 2000c. V is reduced by 0 bases and J by 4 bases, leaving a spacing of 13 bases between them. Looking up the germline V gene (reference sequence) yields CDR1 GTSNPN and CDR2 SVGIG. Reading from cysteine to phenylalanine, the CDR3 counts 16 amino acids. Just the 48-base CDR3 DNA is kept, in frame starting at base 1.

Using the deep immunoSEQ assay, TCR CDR3 regions were amplified from genomic DNA by multiplex PCR. Genomic DNA extracted from each cell subset was distributed evenly over all wells of several immunoSEQ 96-well plates, and each plate served as one replicate. For sorted subsets, each replicate PCR was loaded with roughly 190 ng genomic DNA, equivalent to about 30,000 T cell genomes. Purified libraries were measured with a Qubit 3.0 fluorometer, size-checked on a Bioanalyzer 2100, and measured again with the KAPA Library Quantification kit. Every immunoSEQ 96-well plate was sequenced on a dedicated single-read 150-cycle Illumina NextSeq 550 flow cell. In the authors' own workflow: Because only junctional sequences without quality scores were contained in the immunoSEQ output, filtering matching that applied to full-length reads could not be performed. Sequences were annotated with PyIR, a Python wrapper for IgBLAST v1.9, and V/J genes and CDR3 were assigned using IMGT germline references. Reads were removed for weak V/J assignments (E-value above 1e-6), missing CDR3, stop codons, out-of-frame junctions, or ambiguous translated residues. V3J clonotypes were defined as sequences sharing an identical inferred V gene, J gene, and CDR3 amino acid sequence. To compute the percentage overlap between repertoires, the number of shared unique clonotypes was divided by the size of the smaller repertoire. Three approaches were used to assess repertoire richness: RTK rarefaction, the Chao1 estimator, and Recon v2.1 estimates of unobserved clonotypes. Generation probabilities for all TCRbeta clonotypes obtained by the gDNA method from a few donors were computed using OLGA. TCRdb's version of the immuneACCESS table is confined to in-frame rearrangements and falls short of the full clone set. An unresolved V gene accounts for under half of the shortfall where checked; the remainder is of unknown origin. For V, J and clone size, that table is used; D and trimming come from the DNA. This sample has roughly 2.6 million clones in its table, and approximately 90% of those were observed once. Around 0.14% of the sample is held by the ten biggest clonotypes.

As for this clone: This clone's antigen is unknown. Qualities for individual bases were not recorded, and no much larger clone is one base off.

The clonotype originates from a man in his late teens or twenties in good health. Specimen: naive CD4+ T cells sorted from blood. This specimen's cell subset or site label, per the study, means: CD45RA+ positively selected. Recombination linked TRBV30 to TRBJ1-6; tentative D gene TRBD1, with 6 bases matching. The DNA sequence is TGTGCCTGGAGTGTACAGGGACCGGGATATAATTCACCCCTCCACTTT. It translates as CAWSVQGPGYNSPLHF.